This paragraph covers one TCR beta chain sequence. What this receptor recognizes is not known. Within one base of it there is no much larger clone, and no base qualities were kept. What the time point label conveys for this sample: around 25 months on ibrutinib. For TCR beta library preparation, approximately 2.2 micrograms of genomic DNA were isolated from cryopreserved PBMCs. Longitudinal blood samples from CLL patients receiving ibrutinib monotherapy were subjected to high-throughput TCR beta sequencing. The patients took part in an open-label, single-center phase 2 trial of ibrutinib monotherapy. V sheds 0 bases and J sheds 4 bases, leaving 10 bases between their ends. The germline V gene (reference sequence) specifies MNHNY as CDR1 and SVGAGI as CDR2. From the cysteine up to the phenylalanine, the CDR3 has a length of 15 residues. Only the CDR3 DNA is retained, 45 bases long and in frame from the first base.

These data come from a study of cytotoxic CD8 clonotypes in ibrutinib-treated CLL (dated by TCRdb to about 2021). With regard to the full study: In this cohort, approximately 15 patients were treatment-naive and roughly 10 were relapsed/refractory, while some 17 had unmutated IGHV. Samples averaged roughly 260,000 productive templates and tens of thousands of productive rearrangements. Cryopreserved peripheral blood mononuclear cells were collected before treatment, at response, and at either disease progression or sustained remission. Samples at response were collected after a median of roughly 13 months of treatment, with a range of about 6 to 40 months. Longitudinal samples were available for about 30% of the 86 trial participants. Partial responses were observed in roughly 24 patients and complete responses in 2; after a median follow-up of roughly 72 months, remission was maintained in 14 patients and progression was observed in roughly twelve. Patients were still on ibrutinib when every remission and progressive disease sample was collected. What the authors observed across the whole study: Lymph node repertoires were not examined, and the timing of sampling was not matched between patients in sustained remission and those whose disease progressed. Clonality rose at ibrutinib response, remained stable during sustained remission, and dropped back toward baseline at progression. Baseline clonality exceeded that of age-matched healthy donors and correlated strongly with circulating CD8+ T-cell counts. Public clonotypes were rare and either shrank or stayed stable during treatment, and the rise in clonality at ibrutinib response reflected expansion of private clonotypes.

The goal of deep resolution MiSeq sequencing was a depth between 1 in 1 million and 1 in 200,000 T cells, and coverage averaged 10x per clonotype. The immunoSEQ hsTCRB Kit was used to generate TCR beta libraries. In the authors' own workflow: Data were analyzed with ImmunoSEQ Data Assistant and ImmunoSEQ Analyzer, with V, D and J genes assigned per IMGT definitions. Clonality was computed as one minus normalized Shannon entropy of productive rearrangement frequencies, ranging from 0 to 1. Public clonotype analysis was restricted to overrepresented clonotypes comprising at least 0.05% of each patient's repertoire. Thirteen repertoires from age-matched healthy donors, obtained from immuneACCESS, served as clonality controls. This immuneACCESS table, as held by TCRdb, lists in-frame sequences with V and J called but not all clones. Of the missing ones, under half trace to an unresolved V gene in checked studies; the others have no known cause. V and J calls and clone size are as listed in that table; D and trimming were resolved from the DNA. In this sample the table shows roughly 180,000 clones, under 85% of which occur a single time. The top ten constitute about 4.5% of the sample.

The V and J genes are TRBV6-6 and TRBJ2-1, with TRBD2 as a weak D call on 6 bases. This receptor was taken from a human donor with chronic lymphocytic leukemia. The material sequenced was PBMCs, taken after 24 months of ibrutinib treatment. CDR3 loop: CASSYSGLIYNEQFF. The bases are TGTGCCAGCAGTTACTCGGGACTGATTTACAATGAGCAGTTCTTC.